The 27 T cell receptor beta chains listed next were all sequenced from one sample in a study of T-cell reconstitution after alpha-beta-depleted transplantation in children. During its preparation, the TCRbeta library received unique molecular identifiers. MiXCR was run by TCRdb on the PCR reads, yielding one entry per CDR3 protein. This table has about 870,000 distinct CDR3 sequences, roughly 15% appearing once. Here the sequenced sample was PBMCs, mostly from graft donor cells, taken 360 days after TCRalphabeta/CD19-depleted stem cell transplant. Every receptor here comes from a male patient younger than 18 who had a stem cell transplant for acute lymphoblastic leukemia, so the T cells may come from the graft donor.

This clonotype was observed a few times. This chain links TRBV7-9 with TRBJ1-2; no clear D. The CDR3 consists of 14 residues. V was cut by 0 bases and J by 7 bases, with 12 bases left in between. Looked up from germline, CDR1 is SEHNR and CDR2 is FQNEAQ (reference sequence). The CDR3 coding sequence is TGTGCCAGCAGCTTAGCCAGCGCGGATGGTGGCTACACCTTC. Translated, it gives CASSLASADGGYTF.

V usage is TRBV19 and J usage is TRBJ1-2; unclear D gene. The CDR3 sequence is 13 residues long. The V gene lost 11 bases and the J gene lost 1 base, with 14 bases spanning the gap. The germline V gene has CDR1 LNHDA and CDR2 SQIVND (reference sequence). This chain's CDR3 is CASTRAGNYGYTF. The DNA of the CDR3 is TGTGCCTCAACGCGGGCGGGTAACTATGGCTACACCTTC.

The V gene is TRBV18, the J gene TRBJ2-7, with TRBD2 identical over 12 bases. Trimming at V came to 3 bases and at J to 0 bases, leaving 3 bases not matched to a gene. CDR1 and CDR2 from the germline V gene are KGHSH and LQKENI. The CDR3 extends over 16 amino acids. The CDR3 DNA is TGTGCCAGCTCACCTAAGACTAGCGGGAGCTCCTACGAGCAGTACTTC. Encoded protein: CASSPKTSGSSYEQYF.

This clonotype was seen many times. The V and J genes are TRBV9 and TRBJ2-7; TRBD1 might be the D (6 bases). V gave up 4 bases and J gave up 2 bases, with 13 bases separating them. CDR1 is SGDLS and CDR2 is YYNGEE in the germline V gene. CDR3 length: 14 amino acids. CDR3 sequence (DNA): TGTGCCAGCAGCTCTACAGGGTCCACCTACGAGCAGTACTTC. Translating gives CASSSTGSTYEQYF.

The V and J genes are TRBV7-3 and TRBJ1-1; TRBD1 matches 9 bases. Germline values: CDR1 SGHTA, CDR2 FQGTGA. This CDR3 is built from 14 residues. V lost 5 bases, J lost 1 base, and 2 bases stayed unmatched. CDR3 in DNA: TGTGCCAGCAGCATGGGACAGGGGAACACTGAAGCTTTCTTT. Translation gives CASSMGQGNTEAFF. Looking up the rest from reference TRBV7-3 and TRBJ1-1 gives the full variable domain: GAGVSQTPSNKVTEKGKYVELRCDPISGHTALYWYRQSLGQGPEFLIYFQGTGAADDSGLPNDRFFAVRPEGSVSTLKIQRTERGDSAVYLCASSMGQGNTEAFFGQGTRLTVV.

This clonotype was picked up many times. This chain uses TRBV20-1 with TRBJ2-1, with D possibly being TRBD1 or TRBD2 (5 bases each). Trimming removed 2 bases from V and 6 bases from J, with 8 bases in between. Germline V lookup: CDR1 DFQATT, CDR2 SNEGSKA (reference sequence). CDR3 length: 12 amino acids. CDR3 DNA: TGCAGTGCTAGAAATGGGGGCAATGAGCAGTTCTTC. Its protein product is CSARNGGNEQFF.

This clonotype was counted only a few times. This chain uses TRBV4-1 with TRBJ1-1, with 7 bases fitting TRBD1. Losses at the gene ends were 2 bases for V and 4 bases for J; bases not matched to a gene: 7. Per the germline V gene, CDR1 is MGHRA and CDR2 is YSYEKL. This CDR3 has 15 residues. CDR3 coding DNA: TGCGCCAGCAGCCAATTGACAGGGTTGGGCACTGAAGCTTTCTTT. As protein: CASSQLTGLGTEAFF.

The chain couples TRBV12-3 or TRBV12-4 to TRBJ2-7; the D call may be TRBD1 or TRBD2 (5 bases each). CDR3 length equals 16 residues. V was pared by 3 bases and J by 0 bases, with 15 bases between. CDR3 nucleotides: TGTGCCAGCAGTTTTTACGATGGGGGAGTCTCCTACGAGCAGTACTTC. Translated, it gives CASSFYDGGVSYEQYF.

This clonotype was seen only a few times. This sequence joins TRBV20-1 and TRBJ2-1; D remains unclear. The germline V gene has CDR1 DFQATT and CDR2 SNEGSKA (reference sequence). V lost 3 bases and J lost 3, with 21 bases in between. There are 17 residues in the CDR3. The CDR3 protein is CSASRSPRLVNYNEQFF. In DNA, the CDR3 is TGCAGTGCTAGTAGATCCCCCCGTCTAGTTAACTACAATGAGCAGTTCTTC.

V and J are TRBV28 and TRBJ2-2; 7 positions agree with TRBD2. Looked up from germline, CDR1 is MDHEN and CDR2 is SYDVKM. This CDR3 region has 17 residues. V shed 5 bases, J shed 0 bases, and the junction held 9 bases outside the gene matches. CDR3 DNA sequence: TGTGCCAGCAGTCTCCCTCTAGCGGTCGCGAACACCGGGGAGCTGTTTTTT. Residues: CASSLPLAVANTGELFF. Looking up the rest from reference TRBV28 and TRBJ2-2 gives the full variable domain: DVKVTQSSRYLVKRTGEKVFLECVQDMDHENMFWYRQDPGLGLRLIYFSYDVKMKEKGDIPEGYSVSREKKERFSLILESASTNQTSMYLCASSLPLAVANTGELFFGEGSRLTVL.

The gene calls are TRBV27 and TRBJ2-1; 16 bases match TRBD2. Germline-derived CDR1 and CDR2 are MNHEY and SMNVEV (reference sequence). CDR3 length: 17 residues. The trim removed 1 base at V and 8 bases at J, leaving 5 bases unmatched. The CDR3 DNA reads TGTGCCAGCAGTTTATTGGGACTAGCGGGAGGGTGGTATGAGCAGTTCTTC. Its translation is CASSLLGLAGGWYEQFF.

The chain couples TRBV11-1 to TRBJ1-1, with D maybe TRBD1 (5 bases). The germline V gene encodes CDR1 SGHAT and CDR2 FQDESV (reference sequence). The V and J ends lost 4 bases and 2 bases respectively, with 20 bases between them. The CDR3 sequence is 17 residues long. CDR3 bases: TGTGCCAGCAGCTCGCCGTCGGGGGACGTACCTAACACTGAAGCTTTCTTT. It is translated as CASSSPSGDVPNTEAFF.

This chain connects TRBV5-1 to TRBJ2-7; TRBD2 matches 11 bases. Germline V gene lookup returns CDR1 SGHRS and CDR2 YFSETQ. J was trimmed by 3 bases and V by 1 base; bases with no gene match: 3. The CDR3 has 15 amino acids. This chain's CDR3 is CASSLFGTSGYEQYF. The DNA of the CDR3 is TGCGCCAGCAGCTTGTTTGGGACTAGCGGCTACGAGCAGTACTTC. The variable domain in full, completed from reference TRBV5-1 and TRBJ2-7, reads KAGVTQTPRYLIKTRGQQVTLSCSPISGHRSVSWYQQTPGQGLQFLFEYFSETQRNKGNFPGRFSGRQFSNSRSEMNVSTLELGDSALYLCASSLFGTSGYEQYFGPGTRLTVT.

The sample holds a few counts of this clonotype. The gene calls are TRBV20-1 and TRBJ2-1, with a weak D call TRBD2 (5 bases). This CDR3 spans 13 amino acids. Germline V gives CDR1 DFQATT, CDR2 SNEGSKA (reference sequence). V was pared by 6 bases and J by 9 bases, with 18 bases between. For the CDR3, the DNA is TGCAGTGCCCCCCCCCAGCGGCTACCTGAGCAGTTCTTC. It translates to CSAPPQRLPEQFF.

This clonotype was observed a handful of times. This chain joins TRBV6-5 and TRBJ2-3, with 7 bases lining up with TRBD2. CDR1 MNHEY and CDR2 SVGAGI come from the germline V gene. The CDR3 spans 16 residues. Trimming removed 2 bases from V and 1 base from J; junction bases left unmatched: 6. CDR3 sequence reads: CASSYVGGAGTDTQYF. In DNA, the CDR3 is TGTGCCAGCAGTTACGTGGGAGGGGCCGGCACAGATACGCAGTATTTT.

This clonotype has a count of ten or more. The chain is built from TRBV19 and TRBJ1-1; unclear D gene. Trimming took 3 bases from V and 1 from J, leaving 6 bases between them. CDR1 LNHDA and CDR2 SQIVND come from the germline V gene (reference sequence). The CDR3 extends over 13 amino acids. The DNA of the CDR3 is TGTGCCAGTAGTATCGGCCGGAACACTGAAGCTTTCTTT. It yields the protein CASSIGRNTEAFF. Together with reference TRBV19 and TRBJ1-1, the CDR3 gives the full variable domain: DGGITQSPKYLFRKEGQNVTLSCEQNLNHDAMYWYRQDPGQGLRLIYYSQIVNDFQKGDIAEGYSVSREKKESFPLTVTSAQKNPTAFYLCASSIGRNTEAFFGQGTRLTVV.

This clonotype has more than one count but fewer than ten. CDR3 region: CASTQSEGGALIDSPLHF. CDR3 DNA: TGTGCCAGCACCCAAAGTGAGGGGGGCGCCTTGATAGATTCACCCCTCCACTTT. This sequence joins TRBV21-1 and TRBJ1-6; the tabulated D call, TRBD1, remains unverified against the DNA. TRBV21-1 is labeled a pseudogene. The CDR3 totals 18 residues.

At least ten counts were recorded for this clonotype. V usage is TRBV28 and J usage is TRBJ2-5; a possible D gene is TRBD1 (6 bases). CDR1 MDHEN and CDR2 SYDVKM come from the germline V gene. The germline V and J ends were trimmed by 3 bases and 4 bases, with 15 bases remaining between them. CDR3 length: 15 amino acids. CDR3 amino acids: CASSFSYQGLETQYF. CDR3 DNA: TGTGCCAGCAGTTTCTCGTACCAGGGGCTAGAGACCCAGTACTTC.

This clonotype was picked up a small number of times. The chain has TRBV7-2 and TRBJ2-7; 10 bases align to TRBD2. CDR1 SGHTA and CDR2 FQGNSA come from the germline V gene. CDR3 length: 15 residues. V lost 1 base to trimming and J lost 2 bases; unmatched junction nucleotides: 2. DNA for the CDR3: TGTGCCAGCAGCTTAGATAGCGGGAGGACCTACGAGCAGTACTTC. Its protein is CASSLDSGRTYEQYF.

In its sample, this clonotype was seen many times. The chain links TRBV4-2 to TRBJ2-4; no definite D call. The CDR3 sequence is 14 residues long. Germline V gene lookup returns CDR1 LGHNA and CDR2 YNFKEQ. Trimming shortened V by 4 bases and J by 2 bases, and 9 bases separated the two germline ends. DNA of the CDR3: TGTGCCAGCAGCCCCCGAACTACCAAAAACATTCAGTACTTC. It is translated as CASSPRTTKNIQYF.

In this sample, this clonotype turned up many times. The chain combines TRBV11-2 with TRBJ2-5; TRBD1 aligns across 9 bases. CDR1 SGHAT and CDR2 FQNNGV come from the germline V gene. The CDR3 loop spans 14 amino acids. The junction had 4 bases not matched to a gene; V was cut back by 4 bases and J by 4 bases. The DNA for the CDR3 is TGTGCCAGCAGCTCGGGACAGGGAGGAGAGACCCAGTACTTC. Translating it yields CASSSGQGGETQYF.

The chain recombines TRBV27 with TRBJ2-2; 7 nucleotides agree with TRBD1. Germline V CDR1 and CDR2: MNHEY, SMNVEV (reference sequence). The CDR3 spans 19 residues. V was clipped by 2 bases and J by 1 base; unmatched bases: 13. CDR3 sequence reads: CASSLDRVDWTQNTGELFF. The CDR3 nucleotides are TGTGCCAGCAGTTTAGACAGGGTAGATTGGACCCAGAACACCGGGGAGCTGTTTTTT.

This clonotype occurred many times. The rearrangement links TRBV12-3 or TRBV12-4 to TRBJ2-7; possible D gene TRBD2, 5 bases. V was clipped by 3 bases and J by 2 bases, with 20 bases between them. This CDR3 spans 17 amino acids. In DNA, the CDR3 is TGTGCCAGCAGTTTGGAGACCGGGATTCCGGGAACCTACGAGCAGTACTTC. It yields the protein CASSLETGIPGTYEQYF.

The chain employs TRBV7-3 and TRBJ2-5, with TRBD2 identical over 9 bases. This CDR3 has 15 residues. Looked up from germline, CDR1 is SGHTA and CDR2 is FQGTGA. J was trimmed by 1 base and V by 3 bases; bases with no gene match: 3. CDR3 protein: CASSFGLALQETQYF. CDR3 DNA sequence: TGTGCCAGCAGCTTTGGACTAGCGCTCCAAGAGACCCAGTACTTC.

The table lists this clonotype with a few counts. V is TRBV29-1 and J is TRBJ2-7; 12 bases match TRBD2. Losses at the gene ends were 4 bases for V and 3 bases for J; bases not matched to a gene: 4. The germline V gene encodes CDR1 SQVTM and CDR2 ANQGSEA. This CDR3 comprises 14 residues. The CDR3 region has the DNA TGCAGCGTTGCGGCTAGCGGGAGGGACTACGAGCAGTACTTC. Amino acids: CSVAASGRDYEQYF.

Turning to this clonotype: The CDR3 does not close with the conserved phenylalanine or tryptophan, likely indicating a read error. The rearrangement joins TRBV11-3 to TRBJ1-1; weak D call: TRBD1 (6 bases). Germline CDR1 SGHNT, CDR2 YENEEA. The CDR3 length is 15 residues. V lost 4 bases and J lost 0, with 12 bases in between. This chain's CDR3 is CASSSQGGLNTEAFC. The CDR3 nucleotides are TGTGCCAGCAGCTCTCAAGGGGGATTGAACACTGAAGCTTTCTGT.

V and J are TRBV5-1 and TRBJ1-6; 7 positions match TRBD1. Germline V CDR1 and CDR2: SGHRS, YFSETQ. The CDR3 covers 16 residues. V was clipped by 3 bases and J by 10 bases; unmatched bases: 13. The CDR3 DNA reads as TGCGCCAGCAGCTCGGACACAGGGACCAGGGGGTCACCCCTCCACTTT. Translation gives CASSSDTGTRGSPLHF. Full variable domain (rest looked up from reference TRBV5-1 and TRBJ1-6): KAGVTQTPRYLIKTRGQQVTLSCSPISGHRSVSWYQQTPGQGLQFLFEYFSETQRNKGNFPGRFSGRQFSNSRSEMNVSTLELGDSALYLCASSSDTGTRGSPLHFGNGTRLTVT.